Below are 27 T cell receptor beta chains sequenced from a single sample in a study of glioma-infiltrating T cells after dendritic cell vaccination (dated by TCRdb to the mid-2010s). The library relied on the immunoSEQ multiplex PCR assay. TCRdb re-hosts the immuneACCESS table, in-frame sequences only. Its copies lack some clones; in the studies checked, an unresolved V gene accounts for under half of them, and the cause for the rest is not known. For this sample the table gives 85,000 to 110,000 clones, of which more than 80% were detected only once. Together, the top ten hold approximately 12% of the sample. Specimen: blood, collected before dendritic cell vaccination. These receptors were taken from a human donor with glioblastoma.

Only a few counts were recorded for this clone. V gene TRBV30 combines with J gene TRBJ2-7; 8 bases match TRBD2. V shed 3 bases and J 1 base; nucleotides not matched to a gene: 8. This CDR3 spans 15 amino acids. Germline V gives CDR1 GTSNPN, CDR2 SVGIG (reference sequence). The CDR3 loop reads CAWRLGTSESYEQYF. CDR3 coding DNA: TGTGCCTGGAGACTCGGGACTAGTGAGTCCTACGAGCAGTACTTC.

This clone has only a few counts. This chain links TRBV15 with TRBJ1-1; 7 bases fit TRBD1. The V segment lost 0 bases and the J segment 11 bases; nucleotides outside the gene matches: 12. This CDR3 spans 15 amino acids. Germline V gives CDR1 LNHNV, CDR2 YYDKDF (reference sequence). This chain's CDR3 is CATSRDPSQGLGAFF. The CDR3 nucleotides are TGTGCCACCAGCAGAGATCCCTCACAGGGGCTAGGGGCTTTCTTT.

The V and J genes are TRBV19 and TRBJ2-1; D unresolved. The V gene lost 8 bases and the J gene lost 6 bases, with 14 bases spanning the gap. This CDR3 is 13 amino acids long. Germline V gives CDR1 LNHDA, CDR2 SQIVND (reference sequence). The CDR3 nucleotides read TGTGCCAGTGGCCGAGCCTCGGGCAATGAGCAGTTCTTC. Translated, it gives CASGRASGNEQFF.

The sample holds a few counts of this clone. The chain is built from TRBV10-3 and TRBJ1-2, with D tentatively TRBD1 (5 bases). V shed 0 bases and J shed 8 bases, with 13 bases lying between them. Germline V lookup: CDR1 ENHRY, CDR2 SYGVKD. The CDR3 runs 14 residues. CDR3 nucleotide sequence: TGTGCCATCAGTGAGTCCTTGGGGCCAAGGGGCTACACCTTC. Its translation is CAISESLGPRGYTF.

The chain couples TRBV2 to TRBJ1-6; 8 bases fit TRBD1. Trimming at V came to 9 bases and at J to 6 bases, leaving 4 bases not matched to a gene. CDR3 length: 13 residues. The germline V gene encodes CDR1 SNHLY and CDR2 FYNNEI. CDR3 sequence: CARQGAINSPLHF. CDR3 nucleotides: TGTGCCAGGCAGGGGGCTATTAATTCACCCCTCCACTTT.

The J gene is TRBJ1-2, the V gene TRBV5-1; TRBD1 agrees at 10 bases. The CDR3 extends over 14 amino acids. CDR1 and CDR2 from the germline V gene are SGHRS and YFSETQ. With 4 bases clipped from V and 7 bases from J, the junction kept 7 bases outside the gene matches. The CDR3 region has the DNA TGCGCCAGCAGCCGCGACAGGGGGCAGGGTGGCTACACCTTC. Residues: CASSRDRGQGGYTF.

This chain joins TRBV6-5 and TRBJ2-7; 7 nucleotides agree with TRBD2. Unmatched junction bases numbered 15, after V lost 6 bases and J lost 7 bases. The CDR3 contains 15 residues. Germline values: CDR1 MNHEY, CDR2 SVGAGI. The CDR3 DNA follows: TGTGCCAGCAGCCCACTTGGGGGGGGACCTATGGAGCAGTACTTC. This gives the protein CASSPLGGGPMEQYF.

J is TRBJ2-7 and V is TRBV4-1; TRBD1 might be the D (5 bases). Germline-derived CDR1 and CDR2 are MGHRA and YSYEKL. V was shortened by 1 base and J by 5 bases, with 9 bases between the two germline ends. The CDR3 runs to 13 residues. The CDR3 spells CASSQAQGNEQYF. Written as DNA, the CDR3 is TGCGCCAGCAGCCAAGCTCAGGGAAACGAGCAGTACTTC.

A few counts support this clone. This chain links TRBV7-2 with TRBJ2-3; 12 nucleotides match TRBD2. The junction had 9 bases not matched to a gene; V was cut back by 4 bases and J by 10 bases. Germline CDR1 SGHTA, CDR2 FQGNSA. The CDR3 is made up of 15 amino acids. CDR3 in amino acids: CASSSASGGGQSQYF. For the CDR3, the DNA is TGTGCCAGCAGCTCTGCTAGCGGGGGGGGACAGTCGCAGTATTTT.

The chain uses TRBV7-2 and TRBJ1-4, with no clear D. There are 16 residues in the CDR3. Per the germline V gene, CDR1 is SGHTA and CDR2 is FQGNSA. Trimming took 4 bases from V and 3 from J, leaving 15 bases between them. The CDR3 DNA reads TGTGCCAGCAGCTCACCCCCCGGTACAGCTAATGAAAAACTGTTTTTT. Translating it yields CASSSPPGTANEKLFF.

The chain employs TRBV19 and TRBJ2-5, with TRBD1 matching over 12 bases. J lost 2 bases, V lost 4 bases, and 2 bases had no gene match. CDR1 and CDR2 from the germline V gene are LNHDA and SQIVND (reference sequence). CDR3 length equals 15 residues. Written as DNA, the CDR3 is TGTGCCAGTAGTAGGGGACAGGGGGCTCAAGAGACCCAGTACTTC. It specifies CASSRGQGAQETQYF.

Remarks on this clone: Other DNA sequences of this sample code for an identical CDR3. The J gene is TRBJ1-1, the V gene TRBV7-2; the match to TRBD1 covers 8 bases. The CDR3 covers 13 residues. Per the germline V gene, CDR1 is SGHTA and CDR2 is FQGNSA. The ends lost 5 bases at V and 4 bases at J; junction bases unmatched: 3. Here the CDR3 reads CASSLGQGTEAFF. For the CDR3, the DNA is TGTGCCAGCAGCCTTGGACAGGGCACTGAAGCTTTCTTT.

The CDR3 sequence is CASSSRWQGAGELFF. The CDR3 DNA reads TGTGCCAGCAGCTCGCGGTGGCAGGGGGCCGGGGAGCTGTTTTTT. The chain has TRBV7-6 and TRBJ2-2; 7 nucleotides agree with TRBD1. The J segment lost 6 bases and the V segment lost 4 bases, leaving 8 bases of the junction unmatched. Germline V gene lookup returns CDR1 SGHVS and CDR2 FNYEAQ. CDR3 length: 15 amino acids.

This chain connects TRBV5-5 to TRBJ1-4; D remains unclear. CDR3 size: 15 residues. V lost 5 bases, J lost 0 bases, and 11 bases lay in between. CDR1 is SGHKS and CDR2 is YYEKEE in the germline V gene (reference sequence). CDR3 amino acids: CASSHDSTTNEKLFF. As DNA, the CDR3 is TGTGCCAGCAGTCACGACTCCACAACTAATGAAAAACTGTTTTTT.

The rearrangement links TRBV10-3 to TRBJ2-7; a weak D match, TRBD2 (6 bases). The germline gives CDR1 ENHRY, CDR2 SYGVKD. The CDR3 spans 16 residues. Between the trimmed V and J ends, which lost 0 bases and 0 bases, there was a span of 12 bases. DNA for the CDR3: TGTGCCATCAGTGAGTCTGGGGGGAGGCACTCCTACGAGCAGTACTTC. Protein product: CAISESGGRHSYEQYF.

The V gene is TRBV6-1, the J gene TRBJ1-6, with a possible D match to TRBD1 (6 bases). Per germline, CDR1 MNHNS and CDR2 SASEGT. Deletions cut 5 bases from V and 5 bases from J, with 7 bases between. The CDR3 runs to 13 residues. In DNA form, the CDR3 reads TGTGCCAGCAGTAGGACAGATAATTCACCCCTCCACTTT. Its translation is CASSRTDNSPLHF.

The rearrangement joins TRBV2 to TRBJ2-1; D is possibly TRBD1 (6 bases). The germline V and J ends were trimmed by 4 bases and 7 bases, with 11 bases remaining between them. This CDR3 has 13 amino acids. Looked up from germline, CDR1 is SNHLY and CDR2 is FYNNEI. In nucleotides, the CDR3 is TGTGCCAGCAGTGGTGGGACACCGAATGAGCAGTTCTTC. The encoded protein is CASSGGTPNEQFF.

The J gene is TRBJ1-2, the V gene TRBV19; 8 bases are a match to TRBD1. V was clipped by 1 base and J by 5 bases; unmatched bases: 3. CDR3 size: 14 residues. Germline CDR1 is LNHDA and CDR2 is SQIVND (reference sequence). The CDR3 sequence is CASSIGQGRYGYTF. CDR3 nucleotide sequence: TGTGCCAGTAGTATAGGACAGGGGCGGTATGGCTACACCTTC.

V gene TRBV5-1 combines with J gene TRBJ2-3; 11 positions match TRBD2. Unmatched junction bases numbered 2, after V lost 4 bases and J lost 4 bases. Germline loops: CDR1 SGHRS, CDR2 YFSETQ. CDR3 length: 14 residues. The chain's CDR3 is CASSLAGGADTQYF. CDR3 nucleotide sequence: TGCGCCAGCAGCCTAGCGGGGGGAGCAGATACGCAGTATTTT. The full variable domain, its missing parts supplied by reference TRBV5-1 and TRBJ2-3, is KAGVTQTPRYLIKTRGQQVTLSCSPISGHRSVSWYQQTPGQGLQFLFEYFSETQRNKGNFPGRFSGRQFSNSRSEMNVSTLELGDSALYLCASSLAGGADTQYFGPGTRLTVL.

The gene calls are TRBV11-2 and TRBJ2-7; 9 bases are shared with TRBD2. With 4 bases clipped from V and 7 bases from J, the junction kept 14 bases outside the gene matches. This CDR3 spans 16 amino acids. Germline-derived CDR1 and CDR2 are SGHAT and FQNNGV. This CDR3 reads CASSSLKFSGGREQYF. CDR3 DNA sequence: TGTGCCAGCAGCTCTCTAAAATTTAGCGGGGGTAGGGAGCAGTACTTC.

This clone was detected once. The rearrangement links TRBV30 to TRBJ2-2; 8 nucleotides line up with TRBD2. CDR3 length: 14 residues. Losses at the gene ends were 4 bases for V and 4 bases for J; bases not matched to a gene: 5. CDR1 is GTSNPN, CDR2 SVGIG, per germline (reference sequence). The DNA of the CDR3 is TGTGCCTGGAATCCGGGAGGGCGCACCGGGGAGCTGTTTTTT. Its protein is CAWNPGGRTGELFF.

This chain joins TRBV18 and TRBJ1-5; 7 nucleotides align to TRBD1. The germline V gene has CDR1 KGHSH and CDR2 LQKENI. The V and J ends lost 3 bases and 1 base, in that order; junction bases with no gene match: 3. The CDR3 runs 15 residues. DNA of the CDR3: TGTGCCAGCTCACCCGGACAGGAAAGCAATCAGCCCCAGCATTTT. Its protein is CASSPGQESNQPQHF.

The genes are TRBV7-2 and TRBJ2-3; TRBD2 agrees at 10 bases. Germline V gene lookup returns CDR1 SGHTA and CDR2 FQGNSA. V trimming: 7 bases; J trimming: 0 bases; junction bases outside the gene matches: 13. The CDR3 extends over 18 amino acids. The CDR3 sequence: CASTPRVSGGYSTDTQYF. CDR3 sequence (DNA): TGTGCCAGCACCCCGCGAGTTAGCGGGGGGTATAGCACAGATACGCAGTATTTT.

V gene TRBV30 combines with J gene TRBJ1-2; D is possibly TRBD1 (5 bases). Trimming removed 4 bases from V and 7 bases from J, with 19 bases in between. Germline CDR1 GTSNPN, CDR2 SVGIG (reference sequence). The CDR3 is made up of 14 amino acids. The DNA of the CDR3 is TGTGCCTGGACGCGTGTTACAGGTGGTCTTGGCTACACCTTC. It encodes CAWTRVTGGLGYTF.

The chain has TRBV4-1 and TRBJ2-4; 11 positions agree with TRBD1. Trimming at V came to 0 bases and at J to 8 bases, leaving 6 bases not matched to a gene. Per germline, CDR1 MGHRA and CDR2 YSYEKL. The CDR3 loop spans 16 amino acids. The CDR3 DNA is TGCGCCAGCAGCCAAGATCAAGGACAGGGGGCTTACATTCAGTACTTC. Protein product: CASSQDQGQGAYIQYF.

The chain couples TRBV11-3 to TRBJ2-5; TRBD2 might be the D (5 bases). Germline-derived CDR1 and CDR2 are SGHNT and YENEEA. V gave up 5 bases and J gave up 2 bases, with 12 bases separating them. This CDR3 is 14 amino acids long. CDR3 bases: TGTGCCAGCAGCCCCCCGGGGTGGCAAGAGACCCAGTACTTC. Its translation: CASSPPGWQETQYF.

V is TRBV27 and J is TRBJ2-1; 8 bases are a match to TRBD1. Trimming cost V 5 bases and J 1 base; bases outside gene matches: 4. Germline values: CDR1 MNHEY, CDR2 SMNVEV (reference sequence). CDR3 size: 15 residues. The CDR3: CASSRTGRSYNEQFF. CDR3 sequence (DNA): TGTGCCAGCAGTCGGACAGGGCGTTCCTACAATGAGCAGTTCTTC.